The 21 T cell receptor beta chains presented below share a single source sample, sequenced in a study of OX40 agonist ivuxolimab in advanced cancers. The repertoire was sequenced with immunoSEQ multiplex PCR; TCRdb's copy has only in-frame clones and lacks some. This table has tens of thousands of clones, about nine tenths appearing once. Source: CD4+ or CD8+ T cells sorted from blood, taken in a trial of the OX40 agonist ivuxolimab. These receptor sequences come from an adult with an advanced solid tumor such as melanoma, head and neck, liver or kidney cancer.

The chain recombines TRBV5-1 with TRBJ2-2; possibly TRBD1 or TRBD2 for D (5 bases each). This CDR3 has 14 amino acids. Germline loops: CDR1 SGHRS, CDR2 YFSETQ. The germline V and J ends were trimmed by 3 bases and 6 bases, with 12 bases remaining between them. The CDR3: CASSSETGPGELFF. CDR3 DNA: TGCGCCAGCAGCTCTGAAACGGGGCCCGGGGAGCTGTTTTTT.

The chain's CDR3 is CASSAGLAGVLQETQYF. The CDR3 coding sequence is TGTGCCAGCAGCGCGGGACTAGCGGGAGTTCTCCAAGAGACCCAGTACTTC. V and J are TRBV7-6 and TRBJ2-5, with TRBD2 identical over 14 bases. CDR3 length equals 17 residues. V lost 5 bases, J lost 1 base, and 6 bases stayed unmatched. CDR1 is SGHVS and CDR2 is FNYEAQ in the germline V gene.

The sample holds one count of this clone. The V gene is TRBV27, the J gene TRBJ1-5, with D uncertain. Between the trimmed V and J ends, which lost 3 bases and 7 bases, there was a span of 10 bases. The germline gives CDR1 MNHEY, CDR2 SMNVEV (reference sequence). This CDR3 has 13 residues. The CDR3: CASSFEPHQPQHF. The CDR3 DNA reads as TGTGCCAGCAGTTTTGAACCGCACCAGCCCCAGCATTTT.

This chain uses TRBV6-5 with TRBJ2-1; TRBD2 agrees at 12 bases. This CDR3 has 14 residues. The germline V gene has CDR1 MNHEY and CDR2 SVGAGI. V shed 6 bases, J shed 14 bases, and the junction held 11 bases outside the gene matches. The CDR3 nucleotides read TGTGCCAGCAGCCCTTGGACTAGCGGGGACAGGGAGTTCTTC. It codes for CASSPWTSGDREFF.

J is TRBJ2-1 and V is TRBV7-9; the D gene is possibly TRBD1 (6 bases). CDR3 size: 15 residues. The V gene's germline CDR1 is SEHNR and CDR2 FQNEAQ (reference sequence). Trimming stripped 6 bases from V and 9 bases from J, with 21 bases between. CDR3 nucleotide sequence: TGTGCCAGCAGTTCCTCCACAGGGTTGGTCAGTGAGCAGTTCTTC. This gives the protein CASSSSTGLVSEQFF.

This chain uses TRBV7-9 with TRBJ2-3; TRBD2 aligns across 11 bases. The length of the CDR3 is 16 residues. The V gene end was trimmed by 4 bases and the J gene end by 0 bases; junction bases not matched to a gene: 3. Germline V lookup: CDR1 SEHNR, CDR2 FQNEAQ (reference sequence). CDR3 sequence (DNA): TGTGCCAGCAGCTATAGACTAGCGGGAAGCACAGATACGCAGTATTTT. Encoded protein: CASSYRLAGSTDTQYF.

The table lists this clone with a count of one. This chain connects TRBV28 to TRBJ2-2; 9 bases are shared with TRBD2. The CDR3 totals 16 residues. Trimming took 2 bases from V and 3 from J; bases not matched to a gene: 4. CDR1 and CDR2 from the germline V gene are MDHEN and SYDVKM. DNA for the CDR3: TGTGCCAGCAGTTTAGGGCTAGCGGGGTACACCGGGGAGCTGTTTTTT. Translated, it gives CASSLGLAGYTGELFF. Filled out from reference TRBV28 and TRBJ2-2, the complete variable domain reads DVKVTQSSRYLVKRTGEKVFLECVQDMDHENMFWYRQDPGLGLRLIYFSYDVKMKEKGDIPEGYSVSREKKERFSLILESASTNQTSMYLCASSLGLAGYTGELFFGEGSRLTVL.

The V gene is TRBV11-2, the J gene TRBJ2-7; possible D gene TRBD1, 5 bases. Germline CDR1 reads SGHAT; CDR2 reads FQNNGV. The CDR3 has 15 residues. Deletions cut 1 base from V and 3 bases from J, with 13 bases between. Here the CDR3 reads CASSLGSGIGYEQYF. The CDR3 bases are TGTGCCAGCAGCTTAGGGTCAGGGATAGGCTACGAGCAGTACTTC.

The genes are TRBV27 and TRBJ2-1; either TRBD1 or TRBD2 may fit D (5 bases each). CDR1 and CDR2 (germline): MNHEY, SMNVEV (reference sequence). The CDR3 consists of 13 residues. V lost 3 bases and J lost 7, with 10 bases in between. The CDR3 DNA reads TGTGCCAGCAGTTTGGGACGGAAAAATGAGCAGTTCTTC. It is translated as CASSLGRKNEQFF.

The CDR3 nucleotides read TGCGCCAGCAGCCAGGGGATCCTAGCGAAAGAGCAGTTCTTC. It translates to CASSQGILAKEQFF. The rearrangement joins TRBV4-1 to TRBJ2-1, with D perhaps TRBD2 (6 bases). Germline loops: CDR1 MGHRA, CDR2 YSYEKL. Trimming pared 3 bases from V and 10 bases from J, leaving 16 bases between. The CDR3 is made up of 14 amino acids.

The rearrangement uses TRBV28 and TRBJ2-1; D is tentatively TRBD1 or TRBD2 (5 bases each). V lost 3 bases and J 3 bases, leaving 9 bases between the germline ends. In germline, CDR1 is MDHEN, CDR2 SYDVKM. The CDR3 is made up of 14 amino acids. CDR3 coding DNA: TGTGCCAGCAGTTTTCGGGACGGCTACAATGAGCAGTTCTTC. Translating it yields CASSFRDGYNEQFF. Looking up the rest from reference TRBV28 and TRBJ2-1 gives the full variable domain: DVKVTQSSRYLVKRTGEKVFLECVQDMDHENMFWYRQDPGLGLRLIYFSYDVKMKEKGDIPEGYSVSREKKERFSLILESASTNQTSMYLCASSFRDGYNEQFFGPGTRLTVL.

This chain uses TRBV7-3 with TRBJ1-6; TRBD1 matches at 10 bases. CDR1 and CDR2 from the germline V gene are SGHTA and FQGTGA. The CDR3 contains 15 residues. Losses at the gene ends were 4 bases for V and 8 bases for J; bases not matched to a gene: 5. The CDR3 DNA reads as TGTGCCAGCAGCTCCTCCGGGACAGGGGATTCACCCCTCCACTTT. Translation gives CASSSSGTGDSPLHF.

This chain joins TRBV7-3 and TRBJ2-5, with D possibly matching TRBD2 (6 bases). CDR1 and CDR2 (germline): SGHTA, FQGTGA. Trimming left V 5 bases short and J 7 bases short, with 17 bases between. The CDR3 sequence is 14 residues long. The CDR3 is CASSQESQEGTQYF. The CDR3 DNA is TGTGCCAGCAGCCAGGAGAGTCAGGAGGGGACCCAGTACTTC. Full variable domain (missing parts from reference TRBV7-3 and TRBJ2-5): GAGVSQTPSNKVTEKGKYVELRCDPISGHTALYWYRQSLGQGPEFLIYFQGTGAADDSGLPNDRFFAVRPEGSVSTLKIQRTERGDSAVYLCASSQESQEGTQYFGPGTRLLVL.

The chain combines TRBV14 with TRBJ1-1, with D maybe TRBD1 (5 bases). Germline assignment: CDR1 SGHDN and CDR2 FVKESK. The V end lost 0 bases, the J end lost 6 bases, and 14 bases lay between the germline ends. This CDR3 is 15 amino acids long. The CDR3 reads CASSQDPGGGAEAFF. The CDR3 nucleotides read TGTGCCAGCAGCCAAGACCCTGGTGGAGGGGCTGAAGCTTTCTTT.

This clone has just one count. The chain uses TRBV27 and TRBJ1-1, with D unresolved. V lost 0 bases and J 9 bases, leaving 14 bases between the germline ends. Per germline, CDR1 MNHEY and CDR2 SMNVEV (reference sequence). The CDR3 consists of 14 residues. CDR3 amino acids: CASSLSRSFGQAFF. The CDR3 DNA follows: TGTGCCAGCAGTTTATCCCGCTCCTTTGGTCAAGCTTTCTTT.

CDR3 nucleotide sequence: TGTGCCAGCAGCTTAGGACTAGCGGGAGCAGATACGCAGTATTTT. Amino acid sequence: CASSLGLAGADTQYF. The chain links TRBV7-3 to TRBJ2-3, with 13 bases lining up with TRBD2. Germline values: CDR1 SGHTA, CDR2 FQGTGA. The CDR3 contains 15 residues. V lost 2 bases and J lost 4; bases outside the gene matches: 0.

This clone has a single count. The CDR3 spells CASSRTGGQETQYF. The CDR3 region has the DNA TGTGCCAGCAGCAGAACCGGGGGACAAGAGACCCAGTACTTC. V usage is TRBV7-8 and J usage is TRBJ2-5; D is possibly TRBD2 (6 bases). This CDR3 is built from 14 residues. The V end was cut by 5 bases, the J end by 2 bases, with 12 bases between. The V gene's germline CDR1 is SGHVS and CDR2 FQNEAQ.

In this sample, this clone turned up many times. The chain recombines TRBV6-5 with TRBJ1-5; TRBD1 agrees at 9 bases. CDR3 length: 13 amino acids. Germline trimming cut 6 bases from V and 15 bases from J; bases unmatched to any gene: 12. Germline CDR1 MNHEY, CDR2 SVGAGI. CDR3 sequence: CASRYIRTGDGHF. For the CDR3, the DNA is TGTGCCAGCAGATACATACGGACAGGGGACGGGCATTTT.

V and J are TRBV12-5 and TRBJ2-3; TRBD2 matches at 7 bases. The CDR3 covers 18 residues. Trimming at V came to 1 base and at J to 0 bases, leaving 10 bases not matched to a gene. CDR1 and CDR2 (germline): LGHNT, FRNRAP. The CDR3 reads CASGLDPTSSYSTDTQYF. The CDR3 DNA reads TGTGCTAGTGGTTTGGACCCGACTAGCAGTTATAGCACAGATACGCAGTATTTT.

V usage is TRBV6-4 and J usage is TRBJ2-1; TRBD2 matches at 16 bases. The CDR3 is made up of 19 amino acids. V lost 2 bases to trimming and J lost 2 bases; unmatched junction nucleotides: 6. Germline lookup yields CDR1 MRHNA and CDR2 SNTAGT. CDR3 residues: CASSDATGTSGRAYNEQFF. Here the CDR3 DNA reads TGTGCCAGCAGTGACGCCACCGGGACTAGCGGGAGGGCCTACAATGAGCAGTTCTTC.

V and J are TRBV19 and TRBJ2-7; TRBD2 agrees at 7 bases. The CDR3 is 13 residues long. The ends lost 1 base at V and 6 bases at J; junction bases unmatched: 3. In germline, CDR1 is LNHDA, CDR2 SQIVND (reference sequence). CDR3 nucleotide sequence: TGTGCCAGTAGTATAGCGGGGGGACGCGAGCAGTACTTC. It specifies CASSIAGGREQYF.